The 23 T cell receptor beta chains in this list originate from one sample, sequenced in a study of shared clonotypes between healthy human individuals. The repertoire was sequenced with immunoSEQ multiplex PCR; TCRdb's copy has only in-frame clones and lacks some. The table has 550,000 to 800,000 clones, approximately 79% seen once. The sequencing input was memory CD4+ T cells sorted from blood. This sample's subset: CD45RA-negative fraction. The receptors were sampled from a woman aged 25 to 39 in good health.

V usage is TRBV5-1 and J usage is TRBJ2-7, with a weak D call TRBD1 (7 bases). Germline CDR1 reads SGHRS; CDR2 reads YFSETQ. Trimming took 2 bases from V and 3 from J, leaving 12 bases between them. The CDR3 has 14 residues. The CDR3 reads CASSLRQGGYEQYF. In nucleotides, the CDR3 is TGCGCCAGCAGCTTACGTCAGGGGGGCTACGAGCAGTACTTC.

The chain is built from TRBV4-1 and TRBJ1-2; D unresolved. Germline CDR1 reads MGHRA; CDR2 reads YSYEKL. The CDR3 loop spans 16 amino acids. V shed 1 base and J shed 5 bases, with 17 bases lying between them. The CDR3 reads CASSQGGGQPSYGYTF. The DNA of the CDR3 is TGCGCCAGCAGCCAAGGCGGCGGCCAACCCTCTTATGGCTACACCTTC.

This clone was counted a single time. Additional DNA sequences in this sample encode the identical CDR3. V and J are TRBV18 and TRBJ2-7, with D unresolved. The V and J ends lost 3 bases and 3 bases respectively, with 12 bases between them. Germline assignment: CDR1 KGHSH and CDR2 LQKENI. The CDR3 sequence is 14 residues long. This CDR3 is CASSPSSGSYEQYF. The CDR3 region has the DNA TGTGCCAGCTCACCCTCTTCTGGAAGCTACGAGCAGTACTTC.

The table lists this clone with a few counts. Other DNA variants within this sample encode the same CDR3. The chain couples TRBV5-1 to TRBJ2-1; D unresolved. Germline CDR1 SGHRS, CDR2 YFSETQ. V lost 5 bases to trimming and J lost 0 bases, with 12 bases between them. CDR3 length: 15 amino acids. CDR3 coding DNA: TGCGCCAGCAGTCCCGCCAGGCCCTCCTACAATGAGCAGTTCTTC. Encoded protein: CASSPARPSYNEQFF.

This chain joins TRBV5-1 and TRBJ2-1; 8 nucleotides align to TRBD2. There are 16 residues in the CDR3. Germline-derived CDR1 and CDR2 are SGHRS and YFSETQ. The V and J ends lost 0 bases and 4 bases, in that order; junction bases with no gene match: 6. As DNA, the CDR3 is TGCGCCAGCAGCTTGGCGGCGGGAGGACATTACAATGAGCAGTTCTTC. Translation gives CASSLAAGGHYNEQFF.

This clone was counted once. V gene TRBV7-9 combines with J gene TRBJ2-4, with TRBD2 matching over 7 bases. The CDR3 covers 15 residues. Per the germline V gene, CDR1 is SEHNR and CDR2 is FQNEAQ (reference sequence). The ends lost 10 bases at V and 0 bases at J; junction bases unmatched: 9. The CDR3 coding sequence is TGTGCCATCTCACCGGGAGGTCTAGCCAAAAACATTCAGTACTTC. Its translation is CAISPGGLAKNIQYF.

This clone occurred many times. The chain is built from TRBV6-1 and TRBJ2-7; TRBD2 agrees at 12 bases. Germline V gives CDR1 MNHNS, CDR2 SASEGT. The V gene end was trimmed by 9 bases and the J gene end by 3 bases; junction bases not matched to a gene: 3. The CDR3 is 13 residues long. The CDR3 sequence is CASRTSGIYEQYF. The CDR3 DNA follows: TGTGCCAGTCGGACTAGCGGGATCTACGAGCAGTACTTC.

Turning to this clone: The sample holds other DNA sequences that translate to the same CDR3. CDR3 residues: CASSERLGTEAFF. CDR3 DNA sequence: TGTGCCAGCAGTGAACGTTTGGGCACTGAAGCTTTCTTT. The chain employs TRBV6-1 and TRBJ1-1, with D unresolved. CDR3 length equals 13 residues. Trimming cost V 2 bases and J 4 bases, with 8 bases left between them. Germline V gene lookup returns CDR1 MNHNS and CDR2 SASEGT.

In its sample, this clone was seen a few times. The chain is built from TRBV6-1 and TRBJ2-7, with TRBD1 matching over 9 bases. CDR1 and CDR2 (germline): MNHNS, SASEGT. The CDR3 has 15 residues. The junction had 8 bases not matched to a gene; V was cut back by 2 bases and J by 6 bases. CDR3 loop: CASSERPGQGSEQYF. In DNA, the CDR3 is TGTGCCAGCAGTGAAAGACCGGGACAGGGATCCGAGCAGTACTTC.

This chain connects TRBV5-1 to TRBJ2-3; 10 bases align to TRBD2. The V segment lost 2 bases and the J segment 5 bases; nucleotides outside the gene matches: 8. Per germline, CDR1 SGHRS and CDR2 YFSETQ. The CDR3 runs 16 residues. CDR3 sequence reads: CASSFVTSGMGDTQYF. CDR3 sequence (DNA): TGCGCCAGCAGCTTTGTTACTAGCGGGATGGGAGATACGCAGTATTTT.

The rearrangement uses TRBV14 and TRBJ2-5; D unclear. Germline CDR1 and CDR2: SGHDN and FVKESK. The CDR3 contains 14 residues. With 4 bases removed from V and 4 bases from J, the gap between germline ends came to 13 bases. The CDR3 bases are TGTGCCAGCAGCCGAACCCCGGCCCCAGAGACCCAGTACTTC. Residues: CASSRTPAPETQYF.

This clone was seen repeatedly, ten times or more. The gene calls are TRBV29-1 and TRBJ2-5; perhaps TRBD1 as D (6 bases). CDR1 is SQVTM, CDR2 ANQGSEA, per germline. This CDR3 region has 12 residues. V lost 7 bases, J lost 2 bases, and 11 bases lay in between. This chain's CDR3 is CSAQTGQETQYF. In DNA form, the CDR3 reads TGCAGCGCTCAGACAGGACAAGAGACCCAGTACTTC. Full variable domain (missing parts from reference TRBV29-1 and TRBJ2-5): SAVISQKPSRDICQRGTSLTIQCQVDSQVTMMFWYRQQPGQSLTLIATANQGSEATYESGFVIDKFPISRPNLTFSTLTVSNMSPEDSSIYLCSAQTGQETQYFGPGTRLLVL.

This clone was observed at least ten times. The rearrangement joins TRBV19 to TRBJ2-7, with D uncertain. Germline V gene lookup returns CDR1 LNHDA and CDR2 SQIVND (reference sequence). The CDR3 contains 13 residues. V gave up 3 bases and J gave up 6 bases, with 12 bases separating them. The CDR3 DNA reads as TGTGCCAGTAGTATGGCCCGTGTCTGCGAGCAGTACTTC. Residues: CASSMARVCEQYF.

This clone turned up a few times. The V and J genes are TRBV5-4 and TRBJ2-2; TRBD1 is a possible D gene (6 bases). There are 14 residues in the CDR3. Germline CDR1 is SGHNT and CDR2 is YYREEE (reference sequence). V was shortened by 5 bases and J by 1 base, with 9 bases between the two germline ends. CDR3 loop: CASRRTENTGELFF. In DNA form, the CDR3 reads TGTGCCAGCAGAAGGACAGAGAACACCGGGGAGCTGTTTTTT.

This clone has a handful of counts. The chain links TRBV25-1 to TRBJ2-5, with TRBD2 as a possible D gene (7 bases). Germline-derived CDR1 and CDR2 are MGHDK and SYGVNS. V gave up 3 bases and J gave up 6 bases, with 14 bases separating them. This CDR3 has 14 residues. The CDR3, as DNA: TGTGCCAGCAGTGAGGGGGGGCAGGTGAAGACCCAGTACTTC. It encodes CASSEGGQVKTQYF.

This sequence joins TRBV7-2 and TRBJ2-3, with 7 bases that match TRBD2. After removal of 2 bases from V and 3 bases from J, the junction contained 14 bases not matched to a gene. Per the germline V gene, CDR1 is SGHTA and CDR2 is FQGNSA. This CDR3 spans 18 amino acids. Here the CDR3 DNA reads TGTGCCAGCAGCTTAACTTTCGGGGAGGGCCTTGGTACAGATACGCAGTATTTT. It codes for CASSLTFGEGLGTDTQYF.

The CDR3 loop reads CASSQDEGANYGYTF. The CDR3 region has the DNA TGCGCCAGCAGCCAAGATGAGGGAGCTAACTATGGCTACACCTTC. V usage is TRBV4-1 and J usage is TRBJ1-2, with D unclear. V was cut by 0 bases and J by 0 bases, with 8 bases left in between. The CDR3 runs to 15 residues. Germline V gene lookup returns CDR1 MGHRA and CDR2 YSYEKL.

Turning to this clone: Other DNA variants within this sample encode the same CDR3. The chain carries TRBV5-1 and TRBJ1-5; no firm D call. This CDR3 is 13 amino acids long. Trimming removed 0 bases from V and 7 bases from J, with 8 bases in between. Germline loops: CDR1 SGHRS, CDR2 YFSETQ. The CDR3 spells CASSLEGGQPQHF. CDR3 DNA sequence: TGCGCCAGCAGCTTGGAGGGCGGGCAGCCCCAGCATTTT.

CDR3 sequence reads: CASSYSYHLVGEQFF. In DNA form, the CDR3 reads TGTGCCAGCAGTTACTCATATCACCTGGTCGGTGAGCAGTTCTTC. The gene calls are TRBV6-5 and TRBJ2-1; D is undetermined. The length of the CDR3 is 15 residues. Germline assignment: CDR1 MNHEY and CDR2 SVGAGI. V gave up 0 bases and J gave up 9 bases, with 15 bases separating them.

The chain combines TRBV19 with TRBJ1-5, with D maybe TRBD1 (5 bases). V was pared by 1 base and J by 7 bases, with 8 bases between. This CDR3 has 13 amino acids. Germline loops: CDR1 LNHDA, CDR2 SQIVND (reference sequence). The CDR3 sequence is CASSIGTRQPQHF. DNA of the CDR3: TGTGCCAGTAGTATAGGGACACGACAGCCCCAGCATTTT.

This chain connects TRBV28 to TRBJ1-2; 10 positions agree with TRBD1. The CDR3 sequence is 15 residues long. Unmatched junction bases numbered 8, after V lost 2 bases and J lost 8 bases. The germline V gene has CDR1 MDHEN and CDR2 SYDVKM. CDR3 region: CASSLDRGLVGGYTF. CDR3 coding DNA: TGTGCCAGCAGTTTAGACAGGGGGCTGGTGGGCGGCTACACCTTC.

The V gene is TRBV4-2, the J gene TRBJ2-5, with 12 bases matching TRBD2. V dropped 3 bases and J dropped 12; count of bases not matched to a gene: 11. The CDR3 runs 15 residues. The germline gives CDR1 LGHNA, CDR2 YNFKEQ. CDR3 sequence (DNA): TGTGCCAGCAGCCAGGCCGGGACTAGCGGGCTCCCGAAGTACTTC. Protein sequence: CASSQAGTSGLPKYF.

The chain is built from TRBV30 and TRBJ1-1, with TRBD1 identical over 7 bases. CDR1 and CDR2 from the germline V gene are GTSNPN and SVGIG (reference sequence). With 3 bases clipped from V and 0 bases from J, the junction kept 4 bases outside the gene matches. The CDR3 runs 14 residues. CDR3 nucleotide sequence: TGTGCCTGGAGCGATGGACAGGTGAACACTGAAGCTTTCTTT. Translation gives CAWSDGQVNTEAFF.